These T cell receptor beta chains were read from a single sample in a study of blood T cells in healthy people across ages. TCRdb passed the 5' RACE reads through MiXCR, listing each CDR3 protein once. Of around 990,000 distinct CDR3 sequences in the sample, almost 25% were seen once. These data were also filed under a second study, of T cells of mothers and their children.

The sample was blood. These receptors were taken from a girl aged 2-15 years in good health. CDR3s include the opening cysteine and the closing phenylalanine or tryptophan. The D gene is left open where the match is weak. Rows give clone size only sometimes, using once, few, many, or a class for an expanded clone.

NA,NA,TRBV12-3/TRBV12-4,TRBJ1-4,CASRSPEQGDEKLFF,TGTGCCAGCAGGTCTCCTGAACAGGGAGATGAAAAACTGTTTTTT
TRBD1,NA,TRBV10-3,TRBJ1-2,CVISEGTAPVGYTF,TGTGTCATCAGTGAGGGGACAGCCCCCGTAGGCTACACCTTC
TRBD1,few,TRBV29-1,TRBJ2-3,CSVEDLDRELDTQYF,TGCAGCGTTGAAGACCTGGACAGGGAATTAGATACGCAGTATTTT
NA,NA,TRBV10-3,TRBJ2-5,CAITTSDSRSKQYF,TGTGCCATCACCACCTCGGACTCCCGAAGTAAGCAGTACTTC
TRBD1,once,TRBV11-3,TRBJ1-2,CASSLLTGTGGGYTF,TGTGCCAGCAGCTTACTAACCGGGACAGGGGGAGGCTACACCTTC
TRBD1,few,TRBV29-1,TRBJ2-6,CSVGTGAGANVLTF,TGCAGCGTGGGGACAGGGGCTGGGGCCAACGTCCTGACTTTC
NA,NA,TRBV12-3/TRBV12-4,TRBJ2-7,CASSLFGGWEQYF,TGTGCCAGCAGTTTATTCGGCGGGTGGGAGCAGTACTTC
NA,few,TRBV4-2,TRBJ2-2,CASSQDKGEGLGGELFF,TGTGCCAGCAGCCAAGATAAGGGGGAGGGCCTTGGCGGGGAGCTGTTTTTT
NA,NA,TRBV12-3/TRBV12-4,TRBJ1-3,CASTTRTVHSGNTIYF,TGTGCCAGCACAACACGGACGGTACATTCTGGAAACACCATATATTTT
NA,many,TRBV7-9,TRBJ2-5,CASSQPQPGETQYF,TGTGCCAGCAGCCAGCCTCAGCCAGGGGAGACCCAGTACTTC
NA,few,TRBV27,TRBJ1-1,CASSLWGHTEAFF,TGTGCCAGCAGTTTATGGGGCCACACTGAAGCTTTCTTT
NA,NA,TRBV3-1,TRBJ2-5,CASSGIRTFPNRGLQETQYF,TGTGCCAGCAGCGGGATTAGGACCTTCCCGAACAGAGGATTACAAGAGACCCAGTACTTC
NA,NA,TRBV28,TRBJ2-7,CASSSAGRVAYYEQYF,TGTGCCAGCAGTTCCGCCGGCCGGGTGGCCTACTACGAGCAGTACTTC
NA,NA,TRBV2,TRBJ2-7,CASSIEYEQYF,TGTGCCAGCAGTATTGAATACGAGCAGTACTTC
TRBD1,NA,TRBV7-8,TRBJ2-2,CASSELDRGTGELFF,TGTGCCAGCAGCGAACTTGACAGGGGAACCGGGGAGCTGTTTTTT
NA,few,TRBV19,TRBJ1-5,CASSISGDGQPQHF,TGTGCCAGTAGTATATCAGGGGATGGGCAGCCCCAGCATTTT
NA,NA,TRBV4-3,TRBJ1-1,CASSQDEGTVNTEAFF,TGCGCCAGCAGCCAAGATGAAGGGACGGTGAACACTGAAGCTTTCTTT
NA,NA,TRBV4-3,TRBJ2-7,CASSQEVADGSYEQYF,TGCGCCAGCAGCCAAGAGGTTGCCGACGGTTCCTACGAGCAGTACTTC
NA,NA,TRBV5-1,TRBJ2-7,CASSYGRTLNFEQYF,TGCGCCAGCAGCTACGGACGGACTCTCAATTTCGAGCAGTACTTC
TRBD2,NA,TRBV20-1,TRBJ2-5,CSSDRRASGLGETQYF,TGCAGTTCGGACCGGAGGGCTAGCGGGTTAGGAGAGACCCAGTACTTC
TRBD1,NA,TRBV29-1,TRBJ1-1,CSADRGTEAFF,TGCAGCGCAGACAGGGGGACTGAAGCTTTCTTT
NA,NA,TRBV5-5,TRBJ2-6,CATSPGANVLTF,TGTGCCACCAGCCCTGGGGCCAACGTCCTGACTTTC
TRBD2,NA,TRBV2,TRBJ2-3,CAIHSGTSGRLGFTDTQYF,TGTGCCATCCATTCCGGGACTAGCGGGAGACTAGGTTTTACAGATACGCAGTATTTT
TRBD1,few,TRBV18,TRBJ1-1,CASSPEWTGAMNTEAFF,TGTGCCAGCTCACCGGAATGGACAGGGGCGATGAACACTGAAGCTTTCTTT
TRBD1,few,TRBV29-1,TRBJ2-7,CSARSDRGDEQYF,TGCAGCGCCAGAAGCGACAGGGGCGACGAGCAGTACTTC
NA,NA,TRBV28,TRBJ2-3,CASSHIIDRSTDTQYF,TGTGCCAGCAGCCATATAATCGACAGGAGCACAGATACGCAGTATTTT
NA,NA,TRBV6-5,TRBJ2-7,CASRLQGPSYEQYF,TGTGCCAGCAGGCTACAGGGTCCCTCCTACGAGCAGTACTTC
NA,few,TRBV28,TRBJ2-5,CASSLGTEQTQYF,TGTGCCAGCAGTTTGGGGACTGAGCAGACCCAGTACTTC
NA,NA,TRBV29-1,TRBJ2-1,CSAFSQLENEQFF,TGCAGCGCTTTTAGCCAACTAGAAAATGAGCAGTTCTTC
TRBD2,few,TRBV20-1,TRBJ2-5,CSAPGGYQETQYF,TGCAGTGCCCCCGGGGGGTATCAAGAGACCCAGTACTTC
TRBD2,few,TRBV28,TRBJ2-7,CASIRLTSGSSYEQYF,TGTGCCAGCATCCGCCTCACTAGCGGGAGTTCCTACGAGCAGTACTTC
TRBD1,many,TRBV20-1,TRBJ2-7,CSALSNGQGIHEQYF,TGCAGTGCGCTGAGCAACGGACAGGGTATCCACGAGCAGTACTTC
TRBD1,NA,TRBV18,TRBJ1-2,CASSPGQVMGYGYTF,TGTGCCAGCTCACCGGGACAGGTCATGGGCTATGGCTACACCTTC
NA,few,TRBV27,TRBJ2-5,CASSLTPVETQYF,TGTGCCAGCAGTTTGACTCCCGTTGAGACCCAGTACTTC
TRBD1,NA,TRBV27,TRBJ1-1,CASRRGQYTEAFF,TGTGCCAGCAGAAGGGGACAGTACACTGAAGCTTTCTTT
NA,NA,TRBV28,TRBJ2-4,CASSSQGLAKNIQYF,TGTGCCAGCAGTTCACAGGGATTAGCCAAAAACATTCAGTACTTC
NA,NA,TRBV28,TRBJ2-7,CASYSGQNYEQYF,TGTGCCAGCTACTCGGGACAAAACTACGAGCAGTACTTC
NA,few,TRBV28,TRBJ2-5,CASSSRQVQETQYF,TGTGCCAGCAGTTCCCGACAGGTACAAGAGACCCAGTACTTC
TRBD1,NA,TRBV12-3/TRBV12-4,TRBJ1-2,CASSFRDRGNYGYTF,TGTGCCAGCAGTTTCCGGGACAGGGGTAACTATGGCTACACCTTC
TRBD1,many,TRBV28,TRBJ2-4,CASSPGQGLNIQYF,TGTGCCAGCAGTCCGGGACAGGGGCTAAACATTCAGTACTTC
TRBD2,NA,TRBV5-6,TRBJ2-2,CASSLSLAALTGELFF,TGTGCCAGCAGCTTGAGCCTAGCGGCCTTAACCGGGGAGCTGTTTTTT
TRBD1,few,TRBV12-3/TRBV12-4,TRBJ2-1,CASSSTGDNEQFF,TGTGCCAGCAGCTCGACAGGGGACAATGAGCAGTTCTTC
TRBD1,NA,TRBV29-1,TRBJ2-7,CSVEIRDREYEQYF,TGCAGCGTTGAAATCCGGGACAGGGAGTACGAGCAGTACTTC
TRBD2,NA,TRBV12-3/TRBV12-4,TRBJ2-5,CASSLLAGEGATQYF,TGTGCCAGCAGCCTCCTAGCGGGAGAAGGTGCGACCCAGTACTTC
NA,few,TRBV20-1,TRBJ2-1,CSPKESSYNEQFF,TGCAGCCCTAAAGAAAGCTCCTACAATGAGCAGTTCTTC
NA,few,TRBV4-3,TRBJ1-6,CASSQDQGFNSPLHF,TGCGCCAGCAGCCAAGATCAGGGCTTTAATTCACCCCTCCACTTT
NA,NA,TRBV4-3,TRBJ2-1,CASSQVAYEQFF,TGCGCCAGCAGCCAAGTCGCCTATGAGCAGTTCTTC
NA,NA,TRBV11-3,TRBJ2-5,CASSLVSGGTQYF,TGTGCCAGCAGCTTAGTTTCTGGGGGGACCCAGTACTTC
TRBD2,NA,TRBV10-3,TRBJ2-1,CAISDGASGGPYNEQFF,TGTGCCATCAGTGACGGCGCTAGCGGGGGGCCTTACAATGAGCAGTTCTTC
TRBD2,NA,TRBV20-1,TRBJ2-4,CSARDRTSVKNIQYF,TGCAGTGCTAGAGATCGGACTAGCGTCAAAAACATTCAGTACTTC
NA,few,TRBV7-2,TRBJ1-2,CASSFGTEANYGYTF,TGTGCCAGCAGCTTCGGGACGGAAGCTAACTATGGCTACACCTTC
NA,few,TRBV29-1,TRBJ2-3,CSATETDTQYF,TGCAGCGCAACAGAGACAGATACGCAGTATTTT
NA,NA,TRBV27,TRBJ2-7,CASSPDWGSYEQYF,TGTGCCAGCAGTCCAGACTGGGGTAGCTACGAGCAGTACTTC
TRBD1,NA,TRBV5-1,TRBJ1-5,CASSGTGGGNQPQHF,TGCGCCAGCAGTGGGACAGGGGGCGGCAATCAGCCCCAGCATTTT
NA,NA,TRBV12-3/TRBV12-4,TRBJ2-1,CASSLAESRGNEQFF,TGTGCCAGCAGTTTAGCGGAGAGTAGGGGCAATGAGCAGTTCTTC
TRBD2,few,TRBV20-1,TRBJ2-1,CSASLGLAGGLYNEQFF,TGCAGTGCTAGCCTTGGACTAGCGGGGGGGCTGTACAATGAGCAGTTCTTC
NA,few,TRBV13,TRBJ2-5,CASSLKRQETQYF,TGTGCCAGCAGCTTAAAGAGGCAGGAGACCCAGTACTTC